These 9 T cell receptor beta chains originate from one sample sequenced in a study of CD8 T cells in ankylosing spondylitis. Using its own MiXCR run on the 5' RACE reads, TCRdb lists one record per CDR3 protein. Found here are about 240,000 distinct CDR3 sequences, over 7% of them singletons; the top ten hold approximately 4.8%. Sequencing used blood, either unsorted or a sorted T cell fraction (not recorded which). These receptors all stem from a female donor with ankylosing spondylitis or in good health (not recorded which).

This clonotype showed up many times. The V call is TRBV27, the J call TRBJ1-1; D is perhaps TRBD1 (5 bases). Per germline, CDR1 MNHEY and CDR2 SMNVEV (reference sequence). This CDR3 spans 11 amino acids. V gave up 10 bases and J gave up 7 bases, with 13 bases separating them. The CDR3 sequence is CATRRGFEAFF. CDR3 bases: TGTGCCACCCGACGGGGGTTTGAAGCTTTCTTT.

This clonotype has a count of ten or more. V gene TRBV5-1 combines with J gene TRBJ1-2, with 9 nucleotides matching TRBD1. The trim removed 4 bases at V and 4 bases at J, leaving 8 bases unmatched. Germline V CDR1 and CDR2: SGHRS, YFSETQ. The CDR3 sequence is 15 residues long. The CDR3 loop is CASSGAPGQGYGYTF. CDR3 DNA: TGCGCCAGCAGCGGAGCCCCGGGACAGGGCTATGGCTACACCTTC.

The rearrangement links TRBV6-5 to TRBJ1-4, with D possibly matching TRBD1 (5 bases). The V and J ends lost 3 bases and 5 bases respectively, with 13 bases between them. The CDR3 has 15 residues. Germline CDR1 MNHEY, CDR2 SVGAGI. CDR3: CASSYVQGLNEKLFF. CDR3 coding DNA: TGTGCCAGCAGTTATGTGCAGGGCCTCAATGAAAAACTGTTTTTT.

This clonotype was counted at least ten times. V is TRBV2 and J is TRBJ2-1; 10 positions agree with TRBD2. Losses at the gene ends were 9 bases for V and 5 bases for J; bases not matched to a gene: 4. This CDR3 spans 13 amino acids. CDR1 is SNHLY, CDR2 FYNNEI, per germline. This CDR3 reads CARGTSAHNEQFF. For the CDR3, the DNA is TGTGCCAGAGGGACTAGCGCTCACAATGAGCAGTTCTTC.

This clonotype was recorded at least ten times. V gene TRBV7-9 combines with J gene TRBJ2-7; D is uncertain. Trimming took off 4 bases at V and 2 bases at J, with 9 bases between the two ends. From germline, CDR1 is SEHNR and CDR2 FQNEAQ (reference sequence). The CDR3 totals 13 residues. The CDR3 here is CASSSANTYEQYF. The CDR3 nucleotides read TGTGCCAGCAGCTCTGCTAATACCTACGAGCAGTACTTC.

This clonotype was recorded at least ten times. CDR3 amino acids: CASSGAHDSNQPQHF. CDR3 nucleotide sequence: TGTGCCAGTAGCGGGGCGCATGATAGCAATCAGCCCCAGCATTTT. The V call is TRBV19, the J call TRBJ1-5; a weak D match, TRBD1 (5 bases). V was trimmed by 6 bases and J by 0 bases, leaving 12 bases between them. Germline-derived CDR1 and CDR2 are LNHDA and SQIVND (reference sequence). The CDR3 totals 15 residues.

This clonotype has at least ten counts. The chain's CDR3 is CASSWGWDSSYEQYF. The CDR3 region has the DNA TGCGCCAGCAGCTGGGGGTGGGACAGCTCCTACGAGCAGTACTTC. The J gene is TRBJ2-7, the V gene TRBV5-1; 7 bases are a match to TRBD1. The CDR3 runs 15 residues. Germline V lookup: CDR1 SGHRS, CDR2 YFSETQ. Unmatched junction bases numbered 6, after V lost 3 bases and J lost 0 bases. Combining the CDR3 with reference TRBV5-1 and TRBJ2-7 gives the whole variable domain KAGVTQTPRYLIKTRGQQVTLSCSPISGHRSVSWYQQTPGQGLQFLFEYFSETQRNKGNFPGRFSGRQFSNSRSEMNVSTLELGDSALYLCASSWGWDSSYEQYFGPGTRLTVT.

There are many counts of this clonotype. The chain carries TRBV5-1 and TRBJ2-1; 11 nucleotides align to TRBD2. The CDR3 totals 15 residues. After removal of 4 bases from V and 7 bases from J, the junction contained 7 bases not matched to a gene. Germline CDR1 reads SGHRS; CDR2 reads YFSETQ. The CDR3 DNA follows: TGCGCCAGCAGCAAAGCTGGGACTAGCGGAAATGAGCAGTTCTTC. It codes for CASSKAGTSGNEQFF.

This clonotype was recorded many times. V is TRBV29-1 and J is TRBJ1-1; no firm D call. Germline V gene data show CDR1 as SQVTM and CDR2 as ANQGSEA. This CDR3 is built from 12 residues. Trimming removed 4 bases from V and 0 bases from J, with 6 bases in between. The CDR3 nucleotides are TGCAGCGTTGCCAGGATGAACACTGAAGCTTTCTTT. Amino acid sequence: CSVARMNTEAFF.